The 15 T cell receptor beta chains in this list originate from one sample, sequenced in a study of T-cell reconstitution after alpha-beta-depleted transplantation in children. Molecular barcoding with unique molecular identifiers was used for the TCRbeta library. TCRdb re-derived calls from the PCR reads in MiXCR, one entry per CDR3 protein. The repertoire holds around 450,000 distinct CDR3 sequences, roughly 15% seen once, with 25% to 30% in the top ten. Source: PBMCs, mostly from graft donor cells, taken 360 days after TCRalphabeta/CD19-depleted stem cell transplant. These receptors were collected from a boy in the first two years of life who had a stem cell transplant for Wiskott-Aldrich syndrome, so the T cells may come from the graft donor.

There are a few counts of this clonotype. The rearrangement uses TRBV11-3 and TRBJ2-1; D is unresolved. CDR3 size: 13 residues. The V gene lost 5 bases and the J gene lost 7 bases, with 12 bases spanning the gap. In germline, CDR1 is SGHNT, CDR2 YENEEA. Written as DNA, the CDR3 is TGTGCCAGCAGCAAACTTCGTTCAAATGAGCAGTTCTTC. This gives the protein CASSKLRSNEQFF.

This clonotype was found a few times. The chain recombines TRBV4-1 with TRBJ2-6; D is possibly TRBD1 (5 bases). V lost 1 base to trimming and J lost 3 bases, with 16 bases between them. The germline V gene has CDR1 MGHRA and CDR2 YSYEKL. CDR3 length: 18 residues. CDR3 region: CASSQGRFRGLGANVLTF. The CDR3 DNA follows: TGCGCCAGCAGCCAAGGCAGGTTTAGGGGTCTTGGGGCCAACGTCCTGACTTTC.

This clonotype has just a few counts. This chain joins TRBV20-1 and TRBJ2-7; D is possibly TRBD1 or TRBD2 (5 bases each). This CDR3 is 13 amino acids long. The V gene's germline CDR1 is DFQATT and CDR2 SNEGSKA (reference sequence). V gave up 6 bases and J gave up 6 bases, with 18 bases separating them. The CDR3 is CSAGPLMGGEQYF. The CDR3 region has the DNA TGCAGTGCGGGACCATTAATGGGCGGCGAGCAGTACTTC.

The CDR3 spells CSAKTGAQETQYF. Written as DNA, the CDR3 is TGCAGCGCTAAGACAGGGGCCCAAGAGACCCAGTACTTC. The chain employs TRBV29-1 and TRBJ2-5; 8 bases align to TRBD1. The CDR3 totals 13 residues. The germline V gene has CDR1 SQVTM and CDR2 ANQGSEA. The junction had 5 bases not matched to a gene; V was cut back by 7 bases and J by 1 base.

The rearrangement joins TRBV11-1 to TRBJ2-1; 7 nucleotides agree with TRBD2. CDR3 length: 20 amino acids. Germline-derived CDR1 and CDR2 are SGHAT and FQDESV (reference sequence). V shed 5 bases and J 1 base; nucleotides not matched to a gene: 20. Here the CDR3 reads CASSPHLRWTSRPSYNEQFF. CDR3 sequence (DNA): TGTGCCAGCAGCCCCCATTTAAGGTGGACTAGTCGGCCTTCCTACAATGAGCAGTTCTTC.

The genes are TRBV19 and TRBJ2-3; 11 bases are a match to TRBD2. Losses at the gene ends were 6 bases for V and 1 base for J; bases not matched to a gene: 9. This CDR3 comprises 17 residues. The germline CDR1 and CDR2 sequences are LNHDA and SQIVND (reference sequence). The CDR3 nucleotides read TGTGCCAGTAGCCTCTACCTACTAGCGGGGGGCACAGATACGCAGTATTTT. This sequence encodes CASSLYLLAGGTDTQYF.

The chain recombines TRBV5-5 with TRBJ2-2; TRBD2 matches at 8 bases. The CDR3 totals 17 residues. The V gene end was trimmed by 4 bases and the J gene end by 8 bases; junction bases not matched to a gene: 16. Germline V gene data show CDR1 as SGHKS and CDR2 as YYEKEE (reference sequence). The chain's CDR3 is CASSRIVSGRGWGELFF. The CDR3 region has the DNA TGTGCCAGCAGCCGGATTGTCAGCGGGAGAGGATGGGGGGAGCTGTTTTTT.

Only a few counts were recorded for this clonotype. The chain has TRBV10-3 and TRBJ1-6; 8 bases align to TRBD1. The CDR3 contains 15 residues. Germline V gene sequence: CDR1 ENHRY, CDR2 SYGVKD. J gave up 7 bases and V 7 bases, and 9 bases lay outside the gene matches. In nucleotides, the CDR3 is TGTGCCATCAAGGAAACAGGGGGTAGAAATTCACCCCTCCACTTT. It encodes CAIKETGGRNSPLHF.

Many counts were recorded for this clonotype. V usage is TRBV13 and J usage is TRBJ2-7, with TRBD1 as a possible D gene (6 bases). The germline V gene has CDR1 PRHDT and CDR2 FYEKMQ (reference sequence). This CDR3 is built from 15 residues. Trimming took off 1 base at V and 4 bases at J, with 14 bases between the two ends. The CDR3: CASSLEPGHHYEQYF. For the CDR3, the DNA is TGTGCCAGCAGCTTAGAACCGGGACATCATTACGAGCAGTACTTC.

V gene TRBV20-1 combines with J gene TRBJ1-1; no reliable D call. Between the trimmed V and J ends, which lost 6 bases and 0 bases, there was a span of 8 bases. Germline V gives CDR1 DFQATT, CDR2 SNEGSKA (reference sequence). The CDR3 runs 12 residues. Here the CDR3 reads CSAVRVNTEAFF. The CDR3, as DNA: TGCAGTGCCGTTAGGGTGAACACTGAAGCTTTCTTT.

This clonotype was seen a few times. The J gene is TRBJ2-7, the V gene TRBV15; 8 nucleotides align to TRBD1. Trimming cost V 0 bases and J 2 bases; bases outside gene matches: 3. The CDR3 runs to 15 residues. Germline values: CDR1 LNHNV, CDR2 YYDKDF (reference sequence). The CDR3 sequence is CATSRDPDRAYEQYF. In DNA, the CDR3 is TGTGCCACCAGCAGAGACCCGGACAGGGCCTACGAGCAGTACTTC.

This clonotype was picked up a small number of times. The chain employs TRBV6-5 and TRBJ2-7, with TRBD1 matching over 7 bases. Trimming cost V 2 bases and J 3 bases; bases outside gene matches: 10. Looked up from germline, CDR1 is MNHEY and CDR2 is SVGAGI. The CDR3 is made up of 16 amino acids. The CDR3 spells CASSYTSTGTNYEQYF. The CDR3 region has the DNA TGTGCCAGCAGTTACACCTCGACAGGGACCAACTACGAGCAGTACTTC.

This clonotype was counted a few times. The chain links TRBV5-5 to TRBJ2-5; the D is unclear. The germline V and J ends were trimmed by 0 bases and 3 bases, with 9 bases remaining between them. Germline CDR1 is SGHKS and CDR2 is YYEKEE (reference sequence). The CDR3 consists of 14 residues. CDR3 in amino acids: CASSLGLTEETQYF. For the CDR3, the DNA is TGTGCCAGCAGCTTGGGCCTGACTGAAGAGACCCAGTACTTC.

There are a few counts of this clonotype. Germline and junction disagree at one end, which may indicate a read error. The chain uses TRBV3-1 and TRBJ2-1; possibly TRBD1 for D (6 bases). Germline CDR1 and CDR2: LGHDT and YNNKEL (reference sequence). The CDR3 extends over 15 amino acids. The DNA of the CDR3 is TGTGCCAGCAGCAAAGAAGGGGGATCCTACAATGAGCAGTTCTTC. This gives the protein CASSKEGGSYNEQFF.

The chain joins TRBV12-3 or TRBV12-4 to TRBJ2-7, with 9 nucleotides matching TRBD1. Trimming took 7 bases from V and 3 from J; bases not matched to a gene: 13. This CDR3 has 16 residues. This chain's CDR3 is CASTVWGGTGNYEQYF. CDR3 nucleotide sequence: TGTGCCAGCACCGTTTGGGGCGGGACAGGGAACTACGAGCAGTACTTC.